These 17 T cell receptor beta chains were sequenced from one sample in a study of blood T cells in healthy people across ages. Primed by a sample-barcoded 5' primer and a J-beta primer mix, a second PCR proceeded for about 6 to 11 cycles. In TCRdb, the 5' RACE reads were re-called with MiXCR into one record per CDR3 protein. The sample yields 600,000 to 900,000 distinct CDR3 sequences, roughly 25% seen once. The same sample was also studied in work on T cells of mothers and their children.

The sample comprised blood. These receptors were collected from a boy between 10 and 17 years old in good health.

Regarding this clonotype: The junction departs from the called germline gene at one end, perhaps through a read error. CDR3 sequence reads: CASRPSGGQNQPLHF. Written as DNA, the CDR3 is TGTGCCAGCAGACCTTCGGGGGGCCAAAATCAGCCCCTGCATTTT. The V gene is TRBV12-3 or TRBV12-4, the J gene TRBJ1-5; TRBD1 is a possible D gene (6 bases). CDR3 length: 15 residues.

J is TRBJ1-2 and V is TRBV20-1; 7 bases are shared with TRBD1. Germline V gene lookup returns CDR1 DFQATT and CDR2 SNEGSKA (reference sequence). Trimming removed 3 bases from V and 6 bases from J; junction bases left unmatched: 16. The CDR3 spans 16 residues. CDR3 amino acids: CSASTRPGTEEDGYTF. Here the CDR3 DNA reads TGCAGTGCTAGTACCCGTCCCGGGACAGAGGAAGATGGCTACACCTTC.

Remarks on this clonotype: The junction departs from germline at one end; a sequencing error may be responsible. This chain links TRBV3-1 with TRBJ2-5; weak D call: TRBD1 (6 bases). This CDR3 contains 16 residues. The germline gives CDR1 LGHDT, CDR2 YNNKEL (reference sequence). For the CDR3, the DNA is TGTGCCAGCAGCCAAGAATGGCTCAGGGGCCAAGGGACCCAGTACTTC. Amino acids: CASSQEWLRGQGTQYF.

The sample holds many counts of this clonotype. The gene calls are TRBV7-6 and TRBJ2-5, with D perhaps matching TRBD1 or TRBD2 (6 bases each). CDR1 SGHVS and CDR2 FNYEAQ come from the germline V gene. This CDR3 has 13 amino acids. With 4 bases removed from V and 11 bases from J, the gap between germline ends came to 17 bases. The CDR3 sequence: CASSSEGGREQYF. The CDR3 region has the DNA TGTGCCAGCAGCTCAGAGGGGGGCAGGGAGCAGTACTTC.

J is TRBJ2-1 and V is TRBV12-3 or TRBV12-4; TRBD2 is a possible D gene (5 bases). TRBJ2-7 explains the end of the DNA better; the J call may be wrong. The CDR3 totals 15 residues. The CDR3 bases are TGTGCCAGCAGTTACTCGCAGTCGGGATACAATGAGCAGTACTTC. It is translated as CASSYSQSGYNEQYF.

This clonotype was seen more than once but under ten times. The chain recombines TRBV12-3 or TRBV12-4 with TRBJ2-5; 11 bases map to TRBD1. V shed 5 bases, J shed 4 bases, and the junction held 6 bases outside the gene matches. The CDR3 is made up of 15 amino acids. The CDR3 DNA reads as TGTGCCAGCAGTCACAGGACAGGGGGCTTAGAGACCCAGTACTTC. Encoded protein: CASSHRTGGLETQYF.

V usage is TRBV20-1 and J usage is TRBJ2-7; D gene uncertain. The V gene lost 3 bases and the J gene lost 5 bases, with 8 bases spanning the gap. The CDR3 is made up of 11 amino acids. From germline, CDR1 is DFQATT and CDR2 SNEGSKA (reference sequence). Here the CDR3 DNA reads TGCAGTGCTAGCGTCCTCGACGAGCAGTACTTC. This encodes CSASVLDEQYF.

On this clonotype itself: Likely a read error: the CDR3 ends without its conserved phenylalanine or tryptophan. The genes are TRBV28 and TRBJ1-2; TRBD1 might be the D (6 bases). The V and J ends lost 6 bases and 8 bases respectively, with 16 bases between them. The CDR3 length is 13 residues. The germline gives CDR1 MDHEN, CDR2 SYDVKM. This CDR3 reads CASRVGGRRGYTI. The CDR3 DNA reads TGTGCCAGCAGAGTAGGGGGTAGAAGGGGCTACACCATC.

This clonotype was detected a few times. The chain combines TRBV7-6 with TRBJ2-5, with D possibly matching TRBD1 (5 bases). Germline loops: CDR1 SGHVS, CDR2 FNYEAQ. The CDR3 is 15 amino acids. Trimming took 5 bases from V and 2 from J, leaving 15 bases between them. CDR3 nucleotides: TGTGCCAGCAGCCCACGGACAATGGGTCAAGAGACCCAGTACTTC. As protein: CASSPRTMGQETQYF. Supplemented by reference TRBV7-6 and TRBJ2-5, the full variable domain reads GAGVSQSPRYKVTKRGQDVALRCDPISGHVSLYWYRQALGQGPEFLTYFNYEAQQDKSGLPNDRFSAERPEGSISTLTIQRTEQRDSAMYRCASSPRTMGQETQYFGPGTRLLVL.

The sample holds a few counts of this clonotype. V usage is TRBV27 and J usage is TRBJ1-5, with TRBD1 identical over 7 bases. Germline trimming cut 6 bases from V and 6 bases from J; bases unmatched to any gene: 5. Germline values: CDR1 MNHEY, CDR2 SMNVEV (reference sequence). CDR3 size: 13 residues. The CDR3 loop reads CASSRRGSQPQHF. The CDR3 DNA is TGTGCCAGCAGCCGCAGGGGGTCTCAGCCCCAGCATTTT.

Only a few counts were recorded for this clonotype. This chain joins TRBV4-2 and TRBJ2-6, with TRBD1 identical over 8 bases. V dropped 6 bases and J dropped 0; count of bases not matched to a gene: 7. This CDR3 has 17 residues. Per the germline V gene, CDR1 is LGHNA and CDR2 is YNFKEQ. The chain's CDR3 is CASRGRQGISGANVLTF. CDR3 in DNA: TGTGCCAGCAGGGGAAGACAGGGGATCTCTGGGGCCAACGTCCTGACTTTC.

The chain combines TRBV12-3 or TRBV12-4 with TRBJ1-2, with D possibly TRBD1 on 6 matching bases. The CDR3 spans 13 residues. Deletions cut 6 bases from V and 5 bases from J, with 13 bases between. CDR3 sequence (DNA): TGTGCCAGCAGACTAGACAGGACTTATGGCTACACCTTC. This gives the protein CASRLDRTYGYTF.

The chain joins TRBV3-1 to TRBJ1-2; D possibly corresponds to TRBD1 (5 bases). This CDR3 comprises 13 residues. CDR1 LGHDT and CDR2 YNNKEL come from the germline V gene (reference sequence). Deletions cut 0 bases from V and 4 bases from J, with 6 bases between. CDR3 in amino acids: CASSQERGYGYTF. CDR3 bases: TGTGCCAGCAGCCAAGAAAGGGGCTATGGCTACACCTTC.

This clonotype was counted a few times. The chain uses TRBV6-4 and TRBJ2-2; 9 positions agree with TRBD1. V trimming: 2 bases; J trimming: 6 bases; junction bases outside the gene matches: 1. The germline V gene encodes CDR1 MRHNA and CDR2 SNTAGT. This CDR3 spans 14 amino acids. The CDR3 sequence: CASSDDRGSGELFF. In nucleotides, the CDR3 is TGTGCCAGCAGTGACGACAGGGGGTCCGGGGAGCTGTTTTTT.

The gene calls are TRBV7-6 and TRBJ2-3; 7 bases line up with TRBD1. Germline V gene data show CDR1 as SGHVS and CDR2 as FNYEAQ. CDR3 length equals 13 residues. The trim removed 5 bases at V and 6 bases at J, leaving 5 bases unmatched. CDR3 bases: TGTGCCAGCAGCCCGACAGGGAAGGATACGCAGTATTTT. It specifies CASSPTGKDTQYF.

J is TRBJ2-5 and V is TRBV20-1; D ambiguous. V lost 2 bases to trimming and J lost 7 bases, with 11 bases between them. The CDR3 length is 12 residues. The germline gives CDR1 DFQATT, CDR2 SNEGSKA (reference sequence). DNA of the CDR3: TGCAGTGCTAGAAGGGAAATCGGGACCCAGTACTTC. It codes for CSARREIGTQYF.

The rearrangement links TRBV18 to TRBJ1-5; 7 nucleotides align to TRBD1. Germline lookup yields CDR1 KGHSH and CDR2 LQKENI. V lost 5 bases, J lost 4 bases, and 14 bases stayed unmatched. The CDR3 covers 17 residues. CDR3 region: CASSGLMGQSSNQPQHF. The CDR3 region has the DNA TGTGCCAGCTCAGGACTTATGGGACAGAGTTCAAATCAGCCCCAGCATTTT.